One and the same sample provided the 20 T cell receptor beta chains below, sequenced in a study of T-cell memory formation after mild COVID-19. Using its own MiXCR run on the 5' RACE reads, TCRdb lists one record per CDR3 protein. The table lists about 540,000 distinct CDR3 sequences, roughly 22% of them singletons. The sequencing sample was made of PBMCs or a T cell subset sorted from them (not recorded which). The receptors were gathered from an adult woman who had mild COVID-19 (a few samples of this study predate the infection). Cell type and time point are not known.

The sample holds a few counts of this clonotype. J is TRBJ2-1 and V is TRBV7-9; D is possibly TRBD2 (6 bases). The V end was cut by 4 bases, the J end by 8 bases, with 27 bases between. CDR1 and CDR2 from the germline V gene are SEHNR and FQNEAQ (reference sequence). This CDR3 contains 18 residues. CDR3 sequence reads: CASSWSYGWDSPMDEQFF. CDR3 DNA: TGTGCCAGCAGCTGGTCTTATGGGTGGGACTCCCCGATGGATGAGCAGTTCTTC.

This clonotype was seen only a few times. This CDR3 is CASNRGVSGANVLTF. CDR3 bases: TGTGCCAGCAACCGAGGGGTCTCTGGGGCCAACGTCCTGACTTTC. This rearrangement joins TRBV7-9 to TRBJ2-6, with D perhaps TRBD1 or TRBD2 (5 bases each). Germline V gene sequence: CDR1 SEHNR, CDR2 FQNEAQ (reference sequence). V lost 7 bases to trimming and J lost 0 bases, with 10 bases between them. CDR3 length: 15 residues.

The chain links TRBV20-1 to TRBJ2-7; 7 nucleotides agree with TRBD1. Losses at the gene ends were 3 bases for V and 1 base for J; bases not matched to a gene: 3. Germline CDR1 reads DFQATT; CDR2 reads SNEGSKA (reference sequence). The CDR3 is made up of 13 amino acids. The CDR3: CSASRDRSYEQYF. The CDR3 DNA sequence: TGCAGTGCTAGTCGGGACAGATCCTACGAGCAGTACTTC.

This clonotype appeared many times. The chain employs TRBV7-9 and TRBJ2-5, with D hard to call. The V gene lost 1 base and the J gene lost 5 bases, with 11 bases spanning the gap. Germline V gene sequence: CDR1 SEHNR, CDR2 FQNEAQ (reference sequence). The CDR3 extends over 14 amino acids. CDR3 loop: CASSLEVGLETQYF. CDR3 in DNA: TGTGCCAGCAGCTTAGAGGTCGGGTTGGAGACCCAGTACTTC.

CDR3 DNA: TGTGCCAGCAGCCCGAAAGGACTCGCCGCAGATACGCAGTATTTT. Protein: CASSPKGLAADTQYF. The V call is TRBV5-4, the J call TRBJ2-3; TRBD2 is a possible D gene (5 bases). V was clipped by 4 bases and J by 4 bases, with 16 bases between them. CDR1 and CDR2 (germline): SGHNT, YYREEE (reference sequence). The CDR3 sequence is 15 residues long.

There are many counts of this clonotype. The rearrangement joins TRBV5-1 to TRBJ2-1, with TRBD2 identical over 9 bases. The CDR3 length is 16 residues. From germline, CDR1 is SGHRS and CDR2 YFSETQ. Trimming at V came to 0 bases and at J to 5 bases, leaving 6 bases not matched to a gene. The CDR3 nucleotides read TGCGCCAGCAGCTTGGGGCTAGCGGGGCGCCACAATGAGCAGTTCTTC. This codes for CASSLGLAGRHNEQFF.

This chain connects TRBV20-1 to TRBJ2-3, with 8 positions matching TRBD2. This CDR3 region has 13 residues. The germline V gene has CDR1 DFQATT and CDR2 SNEGSKA (reference sequence). The junction had 5 bases not matched to a gene; V was cut back by 0 bases and J by 9 bases. The DNA of the CDR3 is TGCAGTGCTAGAGACGGGAGGGCATACACGCAGTATTTT. Translating it yields CSARDGRAYTQYF.

This clonotype was seen a handful of times. This chain links TRBV6-1 with TRBJ1-1, with 8 bases lining up with TRBD1. J lost 5 bases, V lost 2 bases, and 7 bases had no gene match. The CDR3 contains 15 residues. Germline CDR1 MNHNS, CDR2 SASEGT. The CDR3 reads CASSELGQGKTEAFF. In DNA, the CDR3 is TGTGCCAGCAGTGAATTAGGACAGGGAAAGACTGAAGCTTTCTTT.

This chain links TRBV2 with TRBJ2-4; D could derive from TRBD1 or TRBD2 (5 bases each). The CDR3 spans 14 residues. Germline lookup yields CDR1 SNHLY and CDR2 FYNNEI. Trimming took off 5 bases at V and 0 bases at J, with 8 bases between the two ends. The CDR3 DNA sequence: TGTGCCAGCAGTTCGGGGCTAGCCAAAAACATTCAGTACTTC. As protein: CASSSGLAKNIQYF.

The rearrangement links TRBV5-1 to TRBJ2-1; 14 bases agree with TRBD2. CDR1 is SGHRS, CDR2 YFSETQ, per germline. The CDR3 sequence is 16 residues long. With 4 bases clipped from V and 13 bases from J, the junction kept 13 bases outside the gene matches. In DNA form, the CDR3 reads TGCGCCAGCAGCATAACCCCGATGGGACTAGCGGGGGTTCAGTTCTTC. This gives the protein CASSITPMGLAGVQFF.

The sample holds one count of this clonotype. This chain connects TRBV18 to TRBJ2-1; D perhaps matches TRBD1 (5 bases). V was shortened by 3 bases and J by 2 bases, with 11 bases between the two germline ends. The CDR3 runs 15 residues. CDR1 KGHSH and CDR2 LQKENI come from the germline V gene. The CDR3 sequence: CASSPGQVTYNEQFF. CDR3 coding DNA: TGTGCCAGCTCACCGGGGCAGGTCACCTACAATGAGCAGTTCTTC. Complete variable domain (other parts from reference TRBV18 and TRBJ2-1): NAGVMQNPRHLVRRRGQEARLRCSPMKGHSHVYWYRQLPEEGLKFMVYLQKENIIDESGMPKERFSAEFPKEGPSILRIQQVVRGDSAAYFCASSPGQVTYNEQFFGPGTRLTVL.

This clonotype appeared a few times. This sequence joins TRBV20-1 and TRBJ2-1, with 8 nucleotides matching TRBD2. There are 18 residues in the CDR3. Germline lookup yields CDR1 DFQATT and CDR2 SNEGSKA (reference sequence). The trim removed 4 bases at V and 1 base at J, leaving 15 bases unmatched. CDR3 protein: CSAMSRERRGESYNEQFF. Written as DNA, the CDR3 is TGCAGTGCTATGTCTAGGGAACGGCGGGGGGAATCCTACAATGAGCAGTTCTTC.

V gene TRBV18 combines with J gene TRBJ2-5, with 11 bases that match TRBD1. The CDR3 contains 15 residues. The germline gives CDR1 KGHSH, CDR2 LQKENI. The trim removed 2 bases at V and 3 bases at J, leaving 2 bases unmatched. CDR3 residues: CASSPRTGGEETQYF. CDR3 DNA sequence: TGTGCCAGCTCACCAAGGACAGGGGGCGAAGAGACCCAGTACTTC. The whole variable domain, filled in from reference TRBV18 and TRBJ2-5, reads NAGVMQNPRHLVRRRGQEARLRCSPMKGHSHVYWYRQLPEEGLKFMVYLQKENIIDESGMPKERFSAEFPKEGPSILRIQQVVRGDSAAYFCASSPRTGGEETQYFGPGTRLLVL.

The table lists this clonotype with many counts. The chain couples TRBV5-1 to TRBJ1-4; 8 bases match TRBD1. The CDR3 extends over 15 amino acids. Germline CDR1 reads SGHRS; CDR2 reads YFSETQ. With V trimmed by 0 bases and J by 8 bases, 6 bases remained unmatched. DNA of the CDR3: TGCGCCAGCAGCTTGGAAGGACCAGGGGGCGAAAAACTGTTTTTT. The encoded protein is CASSLEGPGGEKLFF.

The table lists this clonotype with a few counts. The chain combines TRBV29-1 with TRBJ1-2; no firm D call. The V and J ends lost 1 base and 6 bases respectively, with 9 bases between them. The CDR3 runs 12 residues. Looked up from germline, CDR1 is SQVTM and CDR2 is ANQGSEA. The CDR3 is CSVEGQDNGYTF. CDR3 nucleotides: TGCAGCGTTGAAGGCCAGGATAATGGCTACACCTTC.

This chain uses TRBV25-1 with TRBJ2-1; TRBD2 matches 10 bases. The V gene's germline CDR1 is MGHDK and CDR2 SYGVNS. CDR3 length: 15 residues. V was pared by 4 bases and J by 3 bases, with 3 bases of the junction left unmatched. CDR3 amino acids: CASSAGTSVYNEQFF. The CDR3 region has the DNA TGTGCCAGCAGTGCCGGGACTAGCGTCTACAATGAGCAGTTCTTC.

The chain employs TRBV5-1 and TRBJ2-1, with 9 bases identical to TRBD2. Trimming cost V 1 base and J 8 bases; bases outside gene matches: 4. This CDR3 comprises 14 residues. Germline loops: CDR1 SGHRS, CDR2 YFSETQ. CDR3: CASSLLRGGDEQFF. DNA of the CDR3: TGCGCCAGCAGCTTGCTGCGGGGGGGCGATGAGCAGTTCTTC.

This clonotype came up a few times. The chain joins TRBV27 to TRBJ2-3; 11 bases agree with TRBD2. The J segment lost 4 bases and the V segment lost 1 base, leaving 7 bases of the junction unmatched. Per germline, CDR1 MNHEY and CDR2 SMNVEV (reference sequence). The CDR3 is made up of 17 amino acids. The CDR3 DNA reads TGTGCCAGCAGTTTATTGCCCCTAGCGGGGGGACCAGATACGCAGTATTTT. It encodes CASSLLPLAGGPDTQYF.

This rearrangement joins TRBV3-1 to TRBJ1-4; D gene unclear. CDR1 LGHDT and CDR2 YNNKEL come from the germline V gene (reference sequence). The V gene lost 4 bases and the J gene lost 5 bases, with 5 bases spanning the gap. The CDR3 is 12 amino acids. CDR3 coding DNA: TGTGCCAGCAGCCCGCTCAATGAAAAACTGTTTTTT. Amino acid sequence: CASSPLNEKLFF.

The chain recombines TRBV5-1 with TRBJ2-1; TRBD1 matches 8 bases. The CDR3 sequence is 14 residues long. CDR1 SGHRS and CDR2 YFSETQ come from the germline V gene. V lost 4 bases to trimming and J lost 5 bases; unmatched junction nucleotides: 5. The CDR3 sequence is CASSKDREDNEQFF. The DNA for the CDR3 is TGCGCCAGCAGCAAGGACAGGGAGGACAATGAGCAGTTCTTC.